This TCR beta chain derives from a study of shared clonotypes between healthy human individuals. This CDR3 comprises 15 residues. The J segment lost 5 bases and the V segment lost 2 bases, leaving 9 bases of the junction unmatched. CDR1 and CDR2 (germline): GTSNPN, SVGIG (reference sequence). Sequencing used immunoSEQ multiplex PCR; TCRdb keeps in-frame clones, though not all of them. The sample carries about 490,000 clones, about 72% recorded once. For unsorted samples, genomic DNA was extracted from 94 million or so PBMCs. The sequence was obtained from a woman between 40 and 50 years old in good health. Some clones in this sample may be carry-over from other donors' samples. The chain combines TRBV30 with TRBJ1-1; 9 nucleotides match TRBD1. Input material: PBMCs. CDR3 region: CAWSPQDRGKTEAFF. The DNA for the CDR3 is TGTGCCTGGAGTCCCCAGGACAGGGGCAAAACTGAAGCTTTCTTT.